The rows below give T cell receptor beta chains drawn from one sample of a study of blood T cells in healthy people across ages. MiXCR, applied by TCRdb to the 5' RACE reads, yields one record per CDR3 protein. The sample comprises 750,000 to 950,000 distinct CDR3 sequences, around a quarter of which are singletons, and approximately 2.9% rests with the top ten. The data also belong to a second study, concerning T cells of mothers and their children.

What was sequenced was blood. The receptors were sampled from a boy aged 5-17 years in good health. Each CDR3 is given with its conserved first and last residue. The order of the fields is J gene, V gene, CDR3 length, CDR3 protein.

>TRBJ2-7|TRBV12-3/TRBV12-4|12
CASTQGAYEQYF
>TRBJ2-6|TRBV7-9|17
CAPGAGQPNSGANVLTF
>TRBJ2-5|TRBV20-1|15
CSARRSLAGHETQYF
>TRBJ2-5|TRBV12-3/TRBV12-4|14
CASSPMGVGETQYF
>TRBJ1-2|TRBV5-1|12
CASSFFEDGYTF
>TRBJ2-1|TRBV6-5|15
CASSRQGQSYNEQFF
>TRBJ2-7|TRBV18|15
CASSTKTVGKSEQYF
>TRBJ1-1|TRBV5-1|17
CASSPGTGQGAGGEAFF
>NA|TRBV10-3|15
CAISDARGDSIQQFF
>TRBJ2-1|TRBV29-1|15
CSVGRLAGGPGEQFF
>TRBJ1-4|TRBV4-1|15
CASSRTGTGAEKLFF
>NA|TRBV28|15
CASRSSGTGNYEQYF
>TRBJ2-7|TRBV12-3/TRBV12-4|15
CASSFGTGVGSKQYF
>TRBJ2-7|TRBV28|16
CASTDRAAPSSYEQYF
>TRBJ2-4|TRBV11-2|17
CASSGDRGRGAKNIQYF
>TRBJ2-4|TRBV29-1|13
CSVRDSAKNIQYF
>TRBJ2-5|TRBV7-2|14
CASSLGPTSETQYF